This entry features one TCR beta chain sequence. This sample was taken from a study of blood T cell repertoires in COVID-19. Clones were sequenced by immunoSEQ multiplex PCR, and TCRdb holds only the in-frame ones, with some missing. There are a few hundred thousand clones in the sample; approximately 85% occur only once, and under 2.5% lies in the top ten. Participants were aged about 18 to 100 years from roughly 25 US areas. The ends were cut back, 5 bases at V and 2 bases at J, with 11 bases in the middle. The CDR3 is 14 residues long. The V gene's germline CDR1 is MNHEY and CDR2 SVGEGT. The rearrangement uses TRBV6-2 or TRBV6-3 and TRBJ2-3; perhaps TRBD2 as D (6 bases). This receptor was obtained from a man younger than 45 who had recovered from COVID-19. The source material was PBMCs or T cells enriched from blood (not recorded which). The CDR3 DNA reads TGTGCCAGCAGTGCAACTAGCCACACAGATACGCAGTATTTT. Protein product: CASSATSHTDTQYF.